A selection of T cell receptor beta chains follows, all from one sample in a study of shared clonotypes between healthy human individuals. The data were produced by immunoSEQ multiplex PCR, yet TCRdb's version contains in-frame clones alone and is incomplete. The table records some 1.5 million clones, over 95% of them present only once. Sequences were obtained from naive CD4+ T cells sorted from blood. These receptors were obtained from a man in his thirties or forties in good health. The CDR3 runs from the conserved cysteine through the conserved F or W. The order of the fields is D gene, clone size, J gene, V gene, CDR3 protein, CDR3 DNA. A D gene is named only where the DNA matches it firmly. Rows may omit the clone size; those that give it use once, few, many or a size class.

>.|.|TRBJ2-7|TRBV7-2
CASRGRAGGEQYF
TGTGCCAGCAGGGGACGAGCAGGGGGGGAGCAGTACTTC
>.|.|TRBJ2-1|TRBV7-2
CASQGLARSYNEQFF
TGTGCCAGCCAGGGGCTAGCCCGCTCCTACAATGAGCAGTTCTTC
>TRBD1|.|TRBJ1-2|TRBV27
CASSLTGSFVQANYGYTF
TGTGCCAGCAGTTTGACAGGGTCCTTTGTACAGGCTAACTATGGCTACACCTTC
>.|.|TRBJ2-3|TRBV4-1
CARGRTTDTQYF
TGCGCCCGGGGACGGACCACAGATACGCAGTATTTT
>TRBD1|.|TRBJ1-4|TRBV28
CASRRDRGREKLFF
TGTGCCAGCAGGAGGGACAGGGGGCGAGAAAAACTGTTTTTT
>.|.|TRBJ1-1|TRBV5-6
CASSRTTGNTEAFF
TGTGCCAGCAGCCGGACGACAGGGAACACTGAAGCTTTCTTT
>TRBD1|once|TRBJ2-7|TRBV11-3
CASIPVLRGRYEQYF
TGTGCCAGCATCCCTGTATTAAGGGGGCGCTACGAGCAGTACTTC
>.|.|TRBJ2-1|TRBV7-2
CASCRPVPAYNEQFF
TGTGCCAGCTGCCGCCCCGTACCGGCGTACAATGAGCAGTTCTTC
>TRBD2|.|TRBJ2-7|TRBV7-2
CASSFPLLAGVSYEQYF
TGTGCCAGCAGTTTCCCCCTACTAGCGGGAGTGTCCTACGAGCAGTACTTC
>TRBD2|once|TRBJ2-3|TRBV19
CASSIVSGTTDTQYF
TGTGCCAGTAGTATAGTTAGCGGGACTACAGATACGCAGTATTTT
>.|.|TRBJ2-5|TRBV5-5
CASSGTAAVTGTQYF
TGTGCCAGCAGCGGCACAGCGGCGGTTACGGGGACCCAGTACTTC
>.|.|TRBJ1-1|TRBV28
CASSIPPHTEAFF
TGTGCCAGCAGTATACCTCCCCACACTGAAGCTTTCTTT
>TRBD2|.|TRBJ2-5|TRBV5-1
CASSPALAGAGETQYF
TGCGCCAGCAGCCCAGCGCTAGCGGGAGCGGGAGAGACCCAGTACTTC
>.|.|TRBJ1-4|TRBV5-1
CASSPAGAGEKLFF
TGCGCCAGCAGCCCAGCAGGGGCAGGTGAAAAACTGTTTTTT
>.|.|TRBJ2-7|TRBV7-6
CASSETGPSYEQYF
TGTGCCAGCAGCGAAACCGGGCCCAGCTACGAGCAGTACTTC
>TRBD2|.|TRBJ2-2|TRBV7-2
CASSPRGAGEAGELFF
TGTGCCAGCAGCCCCCGAGGAGCGGGAGAGGCCGGGGAGCTGTTTTTT
>.|.|TRBJ2-5|TRBV5-6
CASSLRLRETQYF
TGTGCCAGCAGCCTCAGGTTACGGGAGACCCAGTACTTC
>.|.|TRBJ1-2|TRBV28
CASTPLPRDYGYTF
TGTGCCAGCACCCCTTTACCCCGGGACTATGGCTACACCTTC
>TRBD2|.|TRBJ2-2|TRBV2
CASRRVAGGSGELFF
TGTGCCAGCAGGAGGGTAGCGGGAGGTTCCGGGGAGCTGTTTTTT
>.|.|TRBJ2-5|TRBV10-1
CASSDGRSETQYF
TGCGCCAGCAGTGATGGGCGAAGTGAGACCCAGTACTTC
>.|once|TRBJ2-7|TRBV2
CASSPPGFPYEQYF
TGTGCCAGCAGTCCCCCAGGTTTCCCCTACGAGCAGTACTTC
>TRBD1|.|TRBJ1-2|TRBV30
CAFGQGNYGYTF
TGTGCCTTTGGACAGGGGAACTATGGCTACACCTTC
>.|.|TRBJ2-2|TRBV28
CASRSTGGTGELFF
TGTGCCAGCAGGTCCACAGGAGGTACCGGGGAGCTGTTTTTT
>TRBD2|.|TRBJ2-7|TRBV7-2
CASSSSSRLAGTLREQYF
TGTGCCAGCAGCTCCAGCTCCCGACTAGCGGGAACTTTACGCGAGCAGTACTTC
>.|.|TRBJ2-5|TRBV5-4
CASSLATVSVRETQYF
TGTGCCAGCAGCTTGGCCACAGTAAGCGTTCGGGAGACCCAGTACTTC
>.|.|TRBJ2-7|TRBV6-6
CASRSGSVAYEQYF
TGTGCCAGCAGGTCAGGGTCGGTCGCCTACGAGCAGTACTTC
>.|.|TRBJ2-2|TRBV9
CASSASPGTDNTGELFF
TGTGCCAGCAGCGCTTCCCCCGGGACGGACAACACCGGGGAGCTGTTTTTT
>.|once|TRBJ2-5|TRBV27
CASSLIFRGETQYF
TGTGCCAGCAGTTTAATCTTTCGCGGAGAGACCCAGTACTTC